This T cell receptor (beta chain) was sequenced for a study of blood T cell repertoires in COVID-19. Study details: The United States, Italy and Spain supplied acute and convalescent COVID-19 samples. Sources were T cells, B-cell-depleted T cells, or PBMCs; the material itself was cDNA or gDNA.

Original methodology: Amplification of reference gene primers was used by the study to estimate nucleated cell counts. TCRdb keeps only in-frame clones here, not all; method: immunoSEQ multiplex PCR. For V, J and clone size, that table is used; D and trimming come from the DNA. The table lists under 350,000 clones, around 90% of them singletons. CDR3 length: 17 residues. The chain combines TRBV21-1 with TRBJ2-2; TRBD1 was called by the table and not checked on the DNA. TRBV21-1 is recorded as a pseudogene. This TCR was recovered from a man between 70 and 80 years old with acute or convalescent COVID-19. The sample taken for sequencing was peripheral blood. This chain's CDR3 is CASSPSDFDRLAGELFF. The DNA of the CDR3 is TGTGCCAGCAGCCCCTCGGATTTTGACAGGCTAGCCGGGGAGCTGTTTTTT.